Presented here are 19 T cell receptor beta chains from one specimen sequenced in a study of cytomegalovirus exposure and HLA in healthy donors. The study ran its PCR with 60 Vbeta and 13 Jbeta primers. Generated by immunoSEQ multiplex PCR, the TCRdb table keeps only in-frame clones and is missing some. The sample carries 90,000 to 120,000 clones, approximately 76% recorded once. The material sequenced was PBMCs. These receptors were collected from a man aged 18 to 35 in good health and CMV-seronegative.

The chain links TRBV9 to TRBJ1-6; D is perhaps TRBD1 (5 bases). Trimming pared 0 bases from V and 7 bases from J, leaving 17 bases between. This CDR3 contains 17 residues. Germline-derived CDR1 and CDR2 are SGDLS and YYNGEE. CDR3 DNA: TGTGCCAGCAGCGTAGGCGCGGCTCGGGGGACCAATTCACCCCTCCACTTT. This gives the protein CASSVGAARGTNSPLHF.

This rearrangement joins TRBV4-1 to TRBJ1-6; 8 nucleotides agree with TRBD1. This CDR3 is 17 amino acids long. In germline, CDR1 is MGHRA, CDR2 YSYEKL. With V trimmed by 0 bases and J by 5 bases, 6 bases remained unmatched. The CDR3: CASSQDPPGGHNSPLHF. CDR3 bases: TGCGCCAGCAGCCAAGATCCCCCAGGGGGCCATAATTCACCCCTCCACTTT.

This rearrangement joins TRBV7-9 to TRBJ2-5, with 13 bases lining up with TRBD2. From germline, CDR1 is SEHNR and CDR2 FQNEAQ (reference sequence). The CDR3 totals 17 residues. V gave up 3 bases and J gave up 0 bases; unmatched junction bases: 4. Here the CDR3 DNA reads TGTGCCAGCAGCTTGGGAGGACTAGCGGGGGACCAAGAGACCCAGTACTTC. The encoded protein is CASSLGGLAGDQETQYF.

In DNA form, the CDR3 reads TGTGCCAGCAGTCCGGCGGCGGGCGGGCCCTACGAGCAGTACTTC. It codes for CASSPAAGGPYEQYF. V is TRBV5-5 and J is TRBJ2-7; D might be TRBD2 (5 bases). This CDR3 has 15 amino acids. V was trimmed by 5 bases and J by 2 bases, leaving 17 bases between them. CDR1 SGHKS and CDR2 YYEKEE come from the germline V gene (reference sequence).

This clone appeared a single time. The chain has TRBV7-9 and TRBJ1-4; TRBD1 matches at 11 bases. The V segment lost 3 bases and the J segment 2 bases; nucleotides outside the gene matches: 8. Germline V gene data show CDR1 as SEHNR and CDR2 as FQNEAQ (reference sequence). The CDR3 is 18 amino acids. The CDR3 sequence: CASSFGTGGLMTNEKLFF. CDR3 in DNA: TGTGCCAGCAGCTTCGGGACAGGGGGATTAATGACTAATGAAAAACTGTTTTTT. Combining the CDR3 with reference TRBV7-9 and TRBJ1-4 gives the whole variable domain DTGVSQNPRHKITKRGQNVTFRCDPISEHNRLYWYRQTLGQGPEFLTYFQNEAQLEKSRLLSDRFSAERPKGSFSTLEIQRTEQGDSAMYLCASSFGTGGLMTNEKLFFGSGTQLSVL.

This chain links TRBV6-1 with TRBJ2-2; D unresolved. CDR3 length: 16 amino acids. The V end lost 4 bases, the J end lost 6 bases, and 18 bases lay between the germline ends. Germline CDR1 MNHNS, CDR2 SASEGT. The CDR3 is CASSGAVPEISGELFF. CDR3 DNA sequence: TGTGCCAGCAGTGGCGCCGTTCCTGAAATCTCCGGGGAGCTGTTTTTT.

The chain joins TRBV5-1 to TRBJ2-1, with TRBD1 matching 7 bases. This CDR3 is built from 14 residues. Germline V gives CDR1 SGHRS, CDR2 YFSETQ. The J segment lost 6 bases and the V segment lost 3 bases, leaving 6 bases of the junction unmatched. Here the CDR3 reads CASSSDRTLNEQFF. CDR3 DNA: TGCGCCAGCAGCTCGGACAGGACACTCAATGAGCAGTTCTTC. Full variable domain (rest looked up from reference TRBV5-1 and TRBJ2-1): KAGVTQTPRYLIKTRGQQVTLSCSPISGHRSVSWYQQTPGQGLQFLFEYFSETQRNKGNFPGRFSGRQFSNSRSEMNVSTLELGDSALYLCASSSDRTLNEQFFGPGTRLTVL.

The J gene is TRBJ2-7, the V gene TRBV7-2; TRBD1 might be the D (6 bases). The CDR3 has 15 residues. Trimming pared 4 bases from V and 3 bases from J, leaving 16 bases between. The germline V gene has CDR1 SGHTA and CDR2 FQGNSA. CDR3 DNA: TGTGCCAGCAGCTCGGTGGACAGCGCCTACTACGAGCAGTACTTC. Its translation is CASSSVDSAYYEQYF.

The J gene is TRBJ2-5, the V gene TRBV7-9; 10 nucleotides line up with TRBD1. CDR3 size: 15 residues. Trimming took 5 bases from V and 5 from J; bases not matched to a gene: 8. Germline V CDR1 and CDR2: SEHNR, FQNEAQ (reference sequence). The CDR3 protein is CASSPGQGRFETQYF. CDR3 nucleotide sequence: TGTGCCAGCAGCCCGGGACAGGGGCGATTCGAGACCCAGTACTTC.

The chain is built from TRBV7-9 and TRBJ2-1; D possibly corresponds to TRBD2 (7 bases). The germline V gene encodes CDR1 SEHNR and CDR2 FQNEAQ (reference sequence). The CDR3 has 17 amino acids. V was trimmed by 6 bases and J by 0 bases, leaving 18 bases between them. In DNA form, the CDR3 reads TGTGCCAGCAGAAGCAAGGGGGGGGGCTTCTCCTACAATGAGCAGTTCTTC. Residues: CASRSKGGGFSYNEQFF.

The chain is built from TRBV9 and TRBJ2-5; 9 positions agree with TRBD2. The ends lost 1 base at V and 1 base at J; junction bases unmatched: 2. Germline V gene data show CDR1 as SGDLS and CDR2 as YYNGEE. The CDR3 loop spans 15 amino acids. CDR3 residues: CASSVSGGFQETQYF. The DNA of the CDR3 is TGTGCCAGCAGCGTAAGCGGGGGGTTCCAAGAGACCCAGTACTTC. Supplemented by reference TRBV9 and TRBJ2-5, the full variable domain reads DSGVTQTPKHLITATGQRVTLRCSPRSGDLSVYWYQQSLDQGLQFLIQYYNGEERAKGNILERFSAQQFPDLHSELNLSSLELGDSALYFCASSVSGGFQETQYFGPGTRLLVL.

This clone has a single count. The chain carries TRBV27 and TRBJ2-7, with 12 nucleotides matching TRBD1. CDR1 and CDR2 (germline): MNHEY, SMNVEV (reference sequence). V trimming: 5 bases; J trimming: 7 bases; junction bases outside the gene matches: 6. The CDR3 sequence is 14 residues long. This CDR3 reads CASSPGTGGFEQYF. CDR3 sequence (DNA): TGTGCCAGCAGTCCCGGGACAGGGGGCTTTGAGCAGTACTTC.

This rearrangement joins TRBV11-3 to TRBJ1-1; tentatively, D is TRBD1 (5 bases). The germline gives CDR1 SGHNT, CDR2 YENEEA. CDR3 length: 13 residues. Trimming pared 2 bases from V and 5 bases from J, leaving 9 bases between. This CDR3 is CASSLWRGTEAFF. CDR3 coding DNA: TGTGCCAGCAGCTTATGGAGGGGTACTGAAGCTTTCTTT.

This chain joins TRBV10-3 and TRBJ2-5; 7 bases align to TRBD1. The V segment lost 10 bases and the J segment 1 base; nucleotides outside the gene matches: 3. CDR1 and CDR2 (germline): ENHRY, SYGVKD. CDR3 length equals 12 residues. CDR3 residues: CATRQGQETQYF. CDR3 in DNA: TGTGCCACCCGACAGGGCCAAGAGACCCAGTACTTC.

This chain connects TRBV5-6 to TRBJ2-5; tentative D call: TRBD1 (6 bases). This CDR3 has 15 residues. V lost 4 bases and J 5 bases, leaving 18 bases between the germline ends. CDR1 and CDR2 from the germline V gene are SGHDT and YYEEEE. The DNA for the CDR3 is TGTGCCAGCAGCAGAGCAGGGGTTGGTTGGGAGACCCAGTACTTC. Translating gives CASSRAGVGWETQYF.

The chain recombines TRBV5-1 with TRBJ1-6, with D possibly matching TRBD1 (6 bases). Germline V lookup: CDR1 SGHRS, CDR2 YFSETQ. This CDR3 is 18 amino acids long. The V end lost 4 bases, the J end lost 8 bases, and 25 bases lay between the germline ends. This chain's CDR3 is CASSPGGGSLNLDSPLHF. The CDR3 DNA follows: TGCGCCAGCAGCCCGGGAGGGGGAAGCTTAAACCTTGATTCACCCCTCCACTTT.

V usage is TRBV6-1 and J usage is TRBJ2-7; D remains ambiguous. The CDR3 spans 15 residues. Per the germline V gene, CDR1 is MNHNS and CDR2 is SASEGT. With 1 base removed from V and 0 bases from J, the gap between germline ends came to 10 bases. The CDR3 reads CASSEGPSSSYEQYF. The CDR3 region has the DNA TGTGCCAGCAGTGAAGGACCTAGTAGCTCCTACGAGCAGTACTTC.

The V call is TRBV19, the J call TRBJ1-2; the D is unclear. CDR3 length: 13 residues. Per germline, CDR1 LNHDA and CDR2 SQIVND (reference sequence). The ends were cut back, 0 bases at V and 5 bases at J, with 7 bases in the middle. The CDR3 region is CASSIEQRYGYTF. In nucleotides, the CDR3 is TGTGCCAGTAGTATAGAACAAAGATATGGCTACACCTTC.

The chain recombines TRBV18 with TRBJ2-5; 7 bases agree with TRBD2. Germline loops: CDR1 KGHSH, CDR2 LQKENI. This CDR3 spans 15 amino acids. J gave up 0 bases and V 1 base, and 2 bases lay outside the gene matches. CDR3: CASSPLGGNQETQYF. The DNA for the CDR3 is TGTGCCAGCTCACCACTCGGGGGGAACCAAGAGACCCAGTACTTC.